These 24 T cell receptor beta chains originate from one sample sequenced in a study of cytomegalovirus exposure and HLA in healthy donors. Primers: 60 Vbeta forward and 13 Jbeta reverse. Assay: immunoSEQ multiplex PCR; the TCRdb copy retains only in-frame clones and omits some. The table lists fewer than 75,000 clones. The specimen was PBMCs. The source of these receptors is a boy between 10 and 17 years old in good health and CMV-seronegative.

The chain employs TRBV6-5 and TRBJ2-5, with a weak D call TRBD1 (6 bases). This CDR3 spans 16 amino acids. The ends were cut back, 0 bases at V and 4 bases at J, with 15 bases in the middle. Germline V gene data show CDR1 as MNHEY and CDR2 as SVGAGI. Written as DNA, the CDR3 is TGTGCCAGCAGTTACTCCCCACAGGGCCCCCGAGAGACCCAGTACTTC. Translated: CASSYSPQGPRETQYF.

The chain joins TRBV5-1 to TRBJ2-2, with TRBD1 matching 7 bases. Germline values: CDR1 SGHRS, CDR2 YFSETQ. With V trimmed by 4 bases and J by 2 bases, 8 bases remained unmatched. The length of the CDR3 is 16 residues. The CDR3 loop is CASSHLGQNNTGELFF. In nucleotides, the CDR3 is TGCGCCAGCAGCCACCTGGGACAGAATAACACCGGGGAGCTGTTTTTT.

This chain uses TRBV6-1 with TRBJ1-1, with a tentative D call TRBD1 (6 bases). Per germline, CDR1 MNHNS and CDR2 SASEGT. The CDR3 has 14 residues. V was shortened by 4 bases and J by 2 bases, with 11 bases between the two germline ends. Here the CDR3 DNA reads TGTGCCAGCAGTGGGACAGCGGGAAACACTGAAGCTTTCTTT. It codes for CASSGTAGNTEAFF.

The chain couples TRBV27 to TRBJ1-4, with D possibly TRBD1 on 6 matching bases. The CDR3 sequence is 14 residues long. V lost 4 bases, J lost 5 bases, and 11 bases lay in between. CDR1 is MNHEY, CDR2 SMNVEV, per germline (reference sequence). CDR3 nucleotide sequence: TGTGCCAGCAGTTCTCAGGGGTTAAATGAAAAACTGTTTTTT. As protein: CASSSQGLNEKLFF.

The V call is TRBV2, the J call TRBJ1-5; 7 positions match TRBD1. The CDR3 covers 14 residues. Germline CDR1 reads SNHLY; CDR2 reads FYNNEI. The trim removed 1 base at V and 4 bases at J, leaving 1 base unmatched. The CDR3 nucleotides read TGTGCCAGCAGTGAAGTACAGGGGAATCAGCCCCAGCATTTT. The encoded protein is CASSEVQGNQPQHF.

The chain joins TRBV9 to TRBJ1-1, with D maybe TRBD1 (5 bases). V was clipped by 5 bases and J by 1 base, with 12 bases between them. Germline loops: CDR1 SGDLS, CDR2 YYNGEE. This CDR3 is built from 14 residues. The CDR3 DNA reads TGTGCCAGCAGTCAAGACGGACAGAACACTGAAGCTTTCTTT. It yields the protein CASSQDGQNTEAFF.

V usage is TRBV6-1 and J usage is TRBJ2-2; D perhaps matches TRBD2 (6 bases). Germline V gene sequence: CDR1 MNHNS, CDR2 SASEGT. This CDR3 region has 15 residues. V was clipped by 0 bases and J by 6 bases, with 11 bases between them. DNA for the CDR3: TGTGCCAGCAGTGAAGCTCCGGGGGAGGCCGGGGAGCTGTTTTTT. Its protein product is CASSEAPGEAGELFF.

The chain uses TRBV9 and TRBJ1-2; 8 bases are shared with TRBD1. The CDR3 runs 16 residues. V was clipped by 7 bases and J by 7 bases; unmatched bases: 18. Germline V gene data show CDR1 as SGDLS and CDR2 as YYNGEE. The CDR3 spells CASFSTGTGSPGGYTF. The CDR3 region has the DNA TGTGCCAGCTTCTCTACCGGGACAGGTTCCCCCGGTGGCTACACCTTC.

The chain is built from TRBV6-5 and TRBJ2-2; no clear D. Trimming removed 5 bases at V and 4 bases at J, with 11 bases between. The CDR3 totals 14 residues. Germline V gene lookup returns CDR1 MNHEY and CDR2 SVGAGI. The CDR3 DNA reads as TGTGCCAGCAGTCCTAGAAGGCCCACCGGGGAGCTGTTTTTT. This encodes CASSPRRPTGELFF.

J is TRBJ1-1 and V is TRBV11-2, with 10 nucleotides matching TRBD1. Germline trimming cut 5 bases from V and 10 bases from J; bases unmatched to any gene: 10. This CDR3 is 14 amino acids long. Germline V lookup: CDR1 SGHAT, CDR2 FQNNGV. This CDR3 is CASSTTGQGKGAFF. The CDR3 DNA follows: TGTGCCAGCAGCACTACGGGACAGGGGAAAGGAGCTTTCTTT.

The rearrangement joins TRBV30 to TRBJ2-3; the D is unclear. Germline V CDR1 and CDR2: GTSNPN, SVGIG (reference sequence). Trimming removed 2 bases from V and 1 base from J, with 4 bases in between. The CDR3 spans 12 residues. The CDR3 sequence: CAWSLGTDTQYF. The CDR3 nucleotides read TGTGCCTGGAGTTTAGGCACAGATACGCAGTATTTT.

The chain is built from TRBV7-9 and TRBJ2-7; the match to TRBD1 covers 10 bases. The CDR3 sequence is 14 residues long. V gave up 6 bases and J gave up 7 bases; unmatched junction bases: 9. Germline V lookup: CDR1 SEHNR, CDR2 FQNEAQ (reference sequence). CDR3: CASRHTGTGVEQYF. The CDR3 coding sequence is TGTGCCAGCAGACATACCGGGACAGGGGTTGAGCAGTACTTC.

V usage is TRBV30 and J usage is TRBJ2-5, with 9 bases fitting TRBD1. The CDR3 has 15 amino acids. CDR1 is GTSNPN, CDR2 SVGIG, per germline (reference sequence). V trimming: 2 bases; J trimming: 5 bases; junction bases outside the gene matches: 9. This CDR3 reads CAWSPGQGIGETQYF. CDR3 sequence (DNA): TGTGCCTGGAGTCCCGGACAGGGGATCGGGGAGACCCAGTACTTC.

The rearrangement links TRBV5-4 to TRBJ2-1; 9 positions match TRBD2. The CDR3 consists of 17 residues. V shed 3 bases, J shed 5 bases, and the junction held 12 bases outside the gene matches. Per germline, CDR1 SGHNT and CDR2 YYREEE (reference sequence). CDR3: CASSSPFFAGGNNEQFF. The CDR3 bases are TGTGCCAGCAGCTCCCCCTTTTTCGCGGGAGGGAACAATGAGCAGTTCTTC.

The chain has TRBV27 and TRBJ1-2; 7 bases map to TRBD1. CDR1 is MNHEY and CDR2 is SMNVEV in the germline V gene (reference sequence). This CDR3 has 14 residues. The junction had 8 bases not matched to a gene; V was cut back by 8 bases and J by 2 bases. The CDR3 sequence is CASGPGRGNYGYTF. In DNA, the CDR3 is TGTGCCAGCGGTCCGGGCAGGGGGAACTATGGCTACACCTTC.

The chain recombines TRBV30 with TRBJ1-2; TRBD1 matches at 7 bases. Per the germline V gene, CDR1 is GTSNPN and CDR2 is SVGIG (reference sequence). V lost 3 bases to trimming and J lost 9 bases; unmatched junction nucleotides: 7. The CDR3 spans 12 residues. CDR3 amino acids: CAWSERGHSYTF. Written as DNA, the CDR3 is TGTGCCTGGAGCGAGAGGGGGCATAGCTACACCTTC.

This chain uses TRBV2 with TRBJ1-1, with 8 positions matching TRBD1. The J segment lost 5 bases and the V segment lost 7 bases, leaving 15 bases of the junction unmatched. The CDR3 totals 16 residues. CDR1 is SNHLY and CDR2 is FYNNEI in the germline V gene. The CDR3 region is CASTQPGGREDTEAFF. The CDR3 nucleotides are TGTGCCAGCACACAACCAGGGGGCCGCGAGGATACTGAAGCTTTCTTT.

The J gene is TRBJ1-2, the V gene TRBV27; 8 nucleotides line up with TRBD1. V trimming: 6 bases; J trimming: 4 bases; junction bases outside the gene matches: 7. This CDR3 contains 14 residues. Germline V gives CDR1 MNHEY, CDR2 SMNVEV (reference sequence). CDR3 sequence: CASRSGTGPYGYTF. DNA for the CDR3: TGTGCCAGCAGGTCGGGGACAGGCCCCTATGGCTACACCTTC.

The chain joins TRBV7-2 to TRBJ2-3; TRBD2 aligns across 9 bases. The CDR3 length is 17 residues. CDR1 and CDR2 (germline): SGHTA, FQGNSA. With 2 bases clipped from V and 2 bases from J, the junction kept 8 bases outside the gene matches. Written as DNA, the CDR3 is TGTGCCAGCAGCTTAAAAGCGGGGGGCGAGCTCACAGATACGCAGTATTTT. It codes for CASSLKAGGELTDTQYF.

The chain uses TRBV7-6 and TRBJ2-1; TRBD2 might be the D (6 bases). V was clipped by 1 base and J by 4 bases, with 8 bases between them. Looked up from germline, CDR1 is SGHVS and CDR2 is FNYEAQ. The CDR3 is 14 amino acids. CDR3 in DNA: TGTGCCAGCAGCTTAGGACGGGAGTACAATGAGCAGTTCTTC. Translated, it gives CASSLGREYNEQFF.

The chain employs TRBV5-5 and TRBJ1-2, with 11 bases matching TRBD1. After removal of 0 bases from V and 7 bases from J, the junction contained 11 bases not matched to a gene. CDR3 length: 17 amino acids. Germline lookup yields CDR1 SGHKS and CDR2 YYEKEE (reference sequence). The CDR3 spells CASSLAGTGGPLSGYTF. CDR3 bases: TGTGCCAGCAGCTTGGCTGGGACAGGGGGACCGCTGAGTGGCTACACCTTC.

The chain has TRBV7-9 and TRBJ2-7, with a tentative D call TRBD2 (5 bases). The V and J ends lost 6 bases and 0 bases respectively, with 9 bases between them. The germline V gene has CDR1 SEHNR and CDR2 FQNEAQ (reference sequence). The CDR3 extends over 13 amino acids. CDR3 nucleotide sequence: TGTGCCAGCAGGGGAGCCCTCTCCTACGAGCAGTACTTC. Its protein is CASRGALSYEQYF.

This chain joins TRBV7-8 and TRBJ1-5, with D tentatively TRBD1 (5 bases). This CDR3 has 13 residues. The V end lost 4 bases, the J end lost 7 bases, and 11 bases lay between the germline ends. The germline gives CDR1 SGHVS, CDR2 FQNEAQ. CDR3 bases: TGTGCCAGCAGCTCGCAGGGAAAACAGCCCCAGCATTTT. Translated, it gives CASSSQGKQPQHF. The full variable domain, in which reference TRBV7-8 and TRBJ1-5 provide the parts outside the CDR3, is GAGVSQSPRYKVAKRGQDVALRCDPISGHVSLFWYQQALGQGPEFLTYFQNEAQLDKSGLPSDRFFAERPEGSVSTLKIQRTQQEDSAVYLCASSSQGKQPQHFGDGTRLSIL.

V is TRBV4-3 and J is TRBJ2-5, with a weak D call TRBD1 (6 bases). V lost 4 bases and J lost 3, with 9 bases in between. Germline values: CDR1 LGHNA, CDR2 YSLEER. The CDR3 runs 13 residues. CDR3 sequence (DNA): TGCGCCAGCAGCCCTCGGACAGAAGAGACCCAGTACTTC. Encoded protein: CASSPRTEETQYF.